This T cell receptor beta chain was sequenced for a study of blood T cells in healthy people across ages. Researchers isolated at least 6 million PBMCs per sample. This clonotype appeared a few times. Primed by a sample-barcoded 5' primer and a J-beta primer mix, a second PCR proceeded for roughly 6 to 12 cycles. From the 5' RACE reads, TCRdb called clonotypes with MiXCR, one entry per CDR3 protein. The sample lists nearly 800,000 distinct CDR3 sequences, roughly 25% seen once, with around 3.6% in the top ten. These same records also appear under a second study, on T cells of mothers and their children. That report notes: The second PCR used the M1S primer, and this primer added sample barcodes and 2-4 random nucleotides.

The sequence came from a boy younger than 18 in good health. Source material: blood.

CDR3: CASSAKGLAGGDTQYF. CDR3 DNA: TGCGCCAGCAGCGCAAAGGGACTAGCGGGGGGGGATACGCAGTATTTT. The V call is TRBV5-1, the J call TRBJ2-3, with TRBD2 identical over 16 bases. This CDR3 is built from 16 residues. V shed 4 bases, J shed 6 bases, and the junction held 5 bases outside the gene matches. Germline CDR1 SGHRS, CDR2 YFSETQ.